These 27 T cell receptor beta chains came from one sample sequenced in a study of a mutant IDH1 vaccine in newly diagnosed glioma. Antigens of these TCRs are unknown. Produced via immunoSEQ multiplex PCR; TCRdb's table is partial and in-frame only. The sample records about 61,000 clones, about 80% being singletons. The time point here: week 11, during vaccination. All doses held 300 ug of mutant IDH1 20-mer peptide, with topical imiquimod. Sequenced material: PBMCs, taken from a glioma patient whose treatment included an IDH1 peptide vaccine. Receptors were obtained from a man aged 50 to 59 with glioma.

The chain uses TRBV28 and TRBJ1-3; D may be TRBD1 (5 bases). The V end lost 3 bases, the J end lost 3 bases, and 9 bases lay between the germline ends. The CDR3 totals 14 residues. Germline V gene lookup returns CDR1 MDHEN and CDR2 SYDVKM. The CDR3 DNA reads as TGTGCCAGCAGTTTGGGAGGGGTTGGAAACACCATATATTTT. This sequence encodes CASSLGGVGNTIYF.

The chain joins TRBV6-5 to TRBJ1-5; the D gene is possibly TRBD1 (5 bases). The germline V gene has CDR1 MNHEY and CDR2 SVGAGI. The CDR3 has 12 amino acids. The germline V and J ends were trimmed by 6 bases and 6 bases, with 9 bases remaining between them. This chain's CDR3 is CASRADSQPQHF. The CDR3 DNA reads as TGTGCCAGCAGAGCTGACAGTCAGCCCCAGCATTTT.

In regard to this clone: The sample contains more than one DNA sequence encoding this CDR3. This sequence joins TRBV7-3 and TRBJ2-5, with D possibly TRBD2 on 6 matching bases. Per the germline V gene, CDR1 is SGHTA and CDR2 is FQGTGA. V gave up 5 bases and J gave up 3 bases, with 10 bases separating them. This CDR3 region has 13 residues. The CDR3 DNA is TGTGCCAGCAGCCCGGGGACTGAAGAGACCCAGTACTTC. Its translation: CASSPGTEETQYF.

The chain couples TRBV6-6 to TRBJ2-3; D remains ambiguous. The CDR3 is 13 amino acids. V lost 1 base to trimming and J lost 4 bases, with 6 bases between them. Germline V gene data show CDR1 as MNHNY and CDR2 as SVGAGI (reference sequence). CDR3 region: CASSYLGPDTQYF. The CDR3 nucleotides read TGTGCCAGCAGTTACTTGGGTCCAGATACGCAGTATTTT.

This chain connects TRBV11-1 to TRBJ2-5; D perhaps matches TRBD1 (6 bases). Germline loops: CDR1 SGHAT, CDR2 FQDESV (reference sequence). The ends were cut back, 2 bases at V and 3 bases at J, with 16 bases in the middle. The CDR3 totals 16 residues. The DNA of the CDR3 is TGTGCCAGCAGCTTAACCGCAGGGGAAGGGAAAGAGACCCAGTACTTC. Encoded protein: CASSLTAGEGKETQYF.

As DNA, the CDR3 is TGTGCCAGCAGCTTGGAAGGTCCCGGGGGCTACAATGAGCAGTTCTTC. Encoded protein: CASSLEGPGGYNEQFF. V is TRBV5-4 and J is TRBJ2-1; D might be TRBD2 (6 bases). Germline-derived CDR1 and CDR2 are SGHNT and YYREEE (reference sequence). The length of the CDR3 is 16 residues. Trimming shortened V by 0 bases and J by 3 bases, and 13 bases separated the two germline ends.

The chain links TRBV15 to TRBJ2-2; TRBD2 agrees at 14 bases. CDR1 LNHNV and CDR2 YYDKDF come from the germline V gene (reference sequence). This CDR3 contains 18 residues. Trimming cost V 1 base and J 4 bases; bases outside gene matches: 5. The CDR3 sequence is CATSRAPGLAGGTGELFF. CDR3 DNA: TGTGCCACCAGCAGAGCGCCCGGACTAGCGGGAGGCACCGGGGAGCTGTTTTTT.

V and J are TRBV4-3 and TRBJ2-7; D could derive from TRBD1 or TRBD2 (5 bases each). The CDR3 length is 17 residues. V shed 2 bases and J shed 3 bases, with 20 bases lying between them. CDR1 and CDR2 (germline): LGHNA, YSLEER. CDR3 loop: CASSQNYHRDESYEQYF. Here the CDR3 DNA reads TGCGCCAGCAGCCAAAACTACCACCGGGACGAAAGCTACGAGCAGTACTTC.

V usage is TRBV7-9 and J usage is TRBJ1-1, with a possible D match to TRBD1 (5 bases). From germline, CDR1 is SEHNR and CDR2 FQNEAQ (reference sequence). This CDR3 region has 17 residues. Trimming removed 3 bases from V and 2 bases from J, with 19 bases in between. The CDR3 loop is CASSLQGWGSANTEAFF. CDR3 coding DNA: TGTGCCAGCAGCTTGCAGGGATGGGGTTCCGCTAACACTGAAGCTTTCTTT.

V and J are TRBV6-6 and TRBJ2-2, with TRBD1 matching over 7 bases. Unmatched junction bases numbered 7, after V lost 1 base and J lost 5 bases. CDR1 MNHNY and CDR2 SVGAGI come from the germline V gene (reference sequence). CDR3 length: 16 residues. This CDR3 is CASSYLTGLTTGELFF. For the CDR3, the DNA is TGTGCCAGCAGTTACTTGACAGGGCTAACAACCGGGGAGCTGTTTTTT.

The V and J genes are TRBV6-5 and TRBJ2-1, with 12 bases that match TRBD2. The CDR3 spans 15 residues. Germline CDR1 reads MNHEY; CDR2 reads SVGAGI. V was pared by 4 bases and J by 7 bases, with 5 bases of the junction left unmatched. CDR3: CASSFTSGRRNEQFF. The CDR3, as DNA: TGTGCCAGCAGTTTTACTAGCGGGAGGAGGAATGAGCAGTTCTTC.

This clone was picked up one time. This chain uses TRBV5-1 with TRBJ1-4; the D is unclear. Deletions cut 2 bases from V and 0 bases from J, with 11 bases between. The V gene's germline CDR1 is SGHRS and CDR2 YFSETQ. The CDR3 sequence is 16 residues long. CDR3: CASSFMGSTTNEKLFF. The CDR3, as DNA: TGCGCCAGCAGCTTTATGGGGTCGACAACTAATGAAAAACTGTTTTTT. The complete variable domain, with remaining parts taken from reference TRBV5-1 and TRBJ1-4, reads KAGVTQTPRYLIKTRGQQVTLSCSPISGHRSVSWYQQTPGQGLQFLFEYFSETQRNKGNFPGRFSGRQFSNSRSEMNVSTLELGDSALYLCASSFMGSTTNEKLFFGSGTQLSVL.

V usage is TRBV7-9 and J usage is TRBJ2-3; 8 bases agree with TRBD2. The V gene's germline CDR1 is SEHNR and CDR2 FQNEAQ (reference sequence). The CDR3 totals 15 residues. V was pared by 4 bases and J by 3 bases, with 6 bases of the junction left unmatched. The CDR3 spells CASSSSGSGTDTQYF. The CDR3, as DNA: TGTGCCAGCAGCTCGAGCGGGAGTGGGACAGATACGCAGTATTTT. Drawing the rest from reference TRBV7-9 and TRBJ2-3, the complete variable domain is DTGVSQNPRHKITKRGQNVTFRCDPISEHNRLYWYRQTLGQGPEFLTYFQNEAQLEKSRLLSDRFSAERPKGSFSTLEIQRTEQGDSAMYLCASSSSGSGTDTQYFGPGTRLTVL.

This clone was detected a few times. This chain connects TRBV6-1 to TRBJ1-4; possibly TRBD1 for D (6 bases). CDR1 and CDR2 from the germline V gene are MNHNS and SASEGT. Between the trimmed V and J ends, which lost 4 bases and 8 bases, there was a span of 14 bases. The length of the CDR3 is 14 residues. The DNA of the CDR3 is TGTGCCAGCAGTGTAAACAGGGCGAAAGAAAAACTGTTTTTT. Residues: CASSVNRAKEKLFF.

This rearrangement joins TRBV7-9 to TRBJ2-7; D not certain. Germline lookup yields CDR1 SEHNR and CDR2 FQNEAQ (reference sequence). The CDR3 has 16 amino acids. The ends were cut back, 5 bases at V and 1 base at J, with 18 bases in the middle. The DNA of the CDR3 is TGTGCCAGCAGCCCACTCCCCCGGGCCCCATCCTACGAGCAGTACTTC. Amino acid sequence: CASSPLPRAPSYEQYF.

This clone was observed a handful of times. V is TRBV7-8 and J is TRBJ2-1, with D unresolved. This CDR3 has 13 residues. Germline V gives CDR1 SGHVS, CDR2 FQNEAQ. Trimming removed 5 bases from V and 4 bases from J, with 9 bases in between. CDR3 sequence: CASSHLTYNEQFF. The CDR3 DNA is TGTGCCAGCAGCCACCTCACGTACAATGAGCAGTTCTTC.

The chain couples TRBV6-5 to TRBJ2-3; 7 bases fit TRBD2. Germline V CDR1 and CDR2: MNHEY, SVGAGI. V dropped 5 bases and J dropped 6; count of bases not matched to a gene: 8. CDR3 length equals 14 residues. The CDR3 sequence: CASSPLGEGDTQYF. CDR3 sequence (DNA): TGTGCCAGCAGTCCTTTAGGGGAGGGGGATACGCAGTATTTT.

The chain employs TRBV10-3 and TRBJ1-2; a weak D match, TRBD1 (5 bases). Germline V gives CDR1 ENHRY, CDR2 SYGVKD. Trimming cost V 4 bases and J 6 bases, with 21 bases left between them. CDR3 length: 16 residues. CDR3 sequence (DNA): TGTGCCATCAGTGCTAACGCCCCTGGGGGGGGAGATGGCTACACCTTC. This codes for CAISANAPGGGDGYTF.

J is TRBJ2-5 and V is TRBV6-6; TRBD2 might be the D (6 bases). The CDR3 runs to 15 residues. V lost 2 bases and J 4 bases, leaving 14 bases between the germline ends. Germline assignment: CDR1 MNHNY and CDR2 SVGAGI (reference sequence). The CDR3 nucleotides read TGTGCCAGCAGTTACCAGGTCCGAGCGGGAGAGACCCAGTACTTC. It specifies CASSYQVRAGETQYF.

The rearrangement joins TRBV18 to TRBJ1-1, with D perhaps TRBD1 (6 bases). Germline V gives CDR1 KGHSH, CDR2 LQKENI. CDR3 length: 14 amino acids. V lost 4 bases and J 4 bases, leaving 13 bases between the germline ends. DNA of the CDR3: TGTGCCAGCTCACACACGAGGGGGACCACTGAAGCTTTCTTT. It encodes CASSHTRGTTEAFF.

This chain connects TRBV2 to TRBJ1-2; no clear D gene. V was clipped by 6 bases and J by 8 bases, with 19 bases between them. In germline, CDR1 is SNHLY, CDR2 FYNNEI. The CDR3 has 14 amino acids. CDR3 in amino acids: CASRPSDVVAGYTF. CDR3 coding DNA: TGTGCCAGCAGGCCCTCGGACGTGGTCGCCGGCTACACCTTC. The whole variable domain, remainder taken from reference TRBV2 and TRBJ1-2, is EPEVTQTPSHQVTQMGQEVILRCVPISNHLYFYWYRQILGQKVEFLVSFYNNEISEKSEIFDDQFSVERPDGSNFTLKIRSTKLEDSAMYFCASRPSDVVAGYTFGSGTRLTVV.

This clone was seen once. The chain combines TRBV11-3 with TRBJ2-7; perhaps TRBD2 as D (5 bases). V gave up 3 bases and J gave up 0 bases, with 12 bases separating them. Germline CDR1 SGHNT, CDR2 YENEEA. The CDR3 sequence is 15 residues long. CDR3 loop: CASSLGRISSYEQYF. For the CDR3, the DNA is TGTGCCAGCAGCTTGGGGAGAATAAGCTCCTACGAGCAGTACTTC.

The chain employs TRBV7-9 and TRBJ2-7, with D tentatively TRBD1 (5 bases). The CDR3 contains 12 residues. Per the germline V gene, CDR1 is SEHNR and CDR2 is FQNEAQ (reference sequence). V was trimmed by 2 bases and J by 6 bases, leaving 8 bases between them. The CDR3 protein is CASSLSDSEQYF. CDR3 sequence (DNA): TGTGCCAGCAGCTTATCAGACAGCGAGCAGTACTTC.

In this sample, this clone turned up a few times. This chain uses TRBV15 with TRBJ2-2; D might be TRBD2 (5 bases). The V gene lost 5 bases and the J gene lost 5 bases, with 9 bases spanning the gap. This CDR3 contains 13 residues. Germline lookup yields CDR1 LNHNV and CDR2 YYDKDF (reference sequence). The CDR3 DNA reads as TGTGCCACCAGCGAACTAGAGACCGGGGAGCTGTTTTTT. It codes for CATSELETGELFF.

This clone was recorded once. The chain carries TRBV6-4 and TRBJ2-1, with TRBD2 matching 15 bases. The CDR3 spans 18 residues. Germline V gene lookup returns CDR1 MRHNA and CDR2 SNTAGT. The J segment lost 15 bases and the V segment lost 2 bases, leaving 17 bases of the junction unmatched. For the CDR3, the DNA is TGTGCCAGCAGTGACGACTGGGGACTAGCGGGAGGCCCAGGGGGTCTGTTCTTC. It codes for CASSDDWGLAGGPGGLFF.

The rearrangement uses TRBV11-2 and TRBJ2-7; D not resolved. The CDR3 totals 15 residues. Germline CDR1 and CDR2: SGHAT and FQNNGV. V lost 4 bases and J 2 bases, leaving 15 bases between the germline ends. The CDR3 protein is CASSSLDGLTYEQYF. The CDR3 DNA follows: TGTGCCAGCAGCTCCCTAGACGGTCTAACCTACGAGCAGTACTTC.

The chain recombines TRBV5-6 with TRBJ2-7, with 7 bases aligning to TRBD1. There are 14 residues in the CDR3. In germline, CDR1 is SGHDT, CDR2 YYEEEE. V lost 3 bases and J lost 3; bases outside the gene matches: 6. The CDR3 sequence: CASSSYRGGYEQYF. The CDR3 region has the DNA TGTGCCAGCAGCTCATACAGGGGTGGCTACGAGCAGTACTTC.